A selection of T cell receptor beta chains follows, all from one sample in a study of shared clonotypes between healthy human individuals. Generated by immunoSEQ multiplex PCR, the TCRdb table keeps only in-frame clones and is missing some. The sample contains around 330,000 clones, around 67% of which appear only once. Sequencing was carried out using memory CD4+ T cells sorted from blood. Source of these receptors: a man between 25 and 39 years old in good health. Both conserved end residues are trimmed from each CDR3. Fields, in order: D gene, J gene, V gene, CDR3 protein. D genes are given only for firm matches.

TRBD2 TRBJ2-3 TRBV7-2 ASISGRSTDTQY
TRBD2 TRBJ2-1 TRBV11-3 ASSLAVAGGVYNEQF
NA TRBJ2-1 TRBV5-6 ASSPGGRGQF
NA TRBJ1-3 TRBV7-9 ASSLSGHSGNTIY
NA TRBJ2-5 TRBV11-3 ASSLGETQY
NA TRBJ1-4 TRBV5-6 ASSPGGLAGEKLF
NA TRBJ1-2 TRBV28 ASSTPLGKGYT
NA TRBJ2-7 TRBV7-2 ASSNRGEQY
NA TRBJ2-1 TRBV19 ASIREGLLPYNEQF
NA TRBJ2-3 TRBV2 ASSLAGTDTQY
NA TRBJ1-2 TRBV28 ASSLGVAGYT
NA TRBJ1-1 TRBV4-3 ASSQYRANLNTEAF
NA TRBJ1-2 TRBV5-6 ASSAFSYGYT
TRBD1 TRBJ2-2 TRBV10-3 AIRRTGSDGELF
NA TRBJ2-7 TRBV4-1 ASSQQSTETSLVGQY
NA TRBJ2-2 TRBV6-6 ASSLQGNTGELF
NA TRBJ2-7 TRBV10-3 AISEGLTYEQY
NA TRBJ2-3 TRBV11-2 ASSLGVLTDTQY
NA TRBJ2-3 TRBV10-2 ASSSSSDTQY
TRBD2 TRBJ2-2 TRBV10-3 AITPGLESTGELF
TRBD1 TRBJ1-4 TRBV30 AWSTRTGGSEKLF
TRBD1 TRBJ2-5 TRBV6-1 ASSEEPGGAETQY
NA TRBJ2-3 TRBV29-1 SARLTDTQY
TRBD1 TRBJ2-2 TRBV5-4 ASSLGGTGTGRSLF
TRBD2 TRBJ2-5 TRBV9 ASSVGTSGDETQY
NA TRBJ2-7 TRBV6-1 ASSARESSYEQY
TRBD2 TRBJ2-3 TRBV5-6 ASSFGLASDTQY
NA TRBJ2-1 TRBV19 ASSLDSYIEQF
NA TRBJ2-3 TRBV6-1 ASGARDGSTDTQY
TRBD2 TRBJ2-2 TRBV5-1 ASSLGLAVQYTGELF
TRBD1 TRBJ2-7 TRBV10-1 ASSGQGAFSLDEQY
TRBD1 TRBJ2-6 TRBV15 ATTLGQGSGANVLT
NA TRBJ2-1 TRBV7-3 ASSWGQYNEQF
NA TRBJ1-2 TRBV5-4 ASSLDFQAFYGYT
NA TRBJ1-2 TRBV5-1 ASSPQVGANYGYT